This T cell receptor (beta chain) came from a study of CD8 T cells in ankylosing spondylitis. Per germline, CDR1 WNHNN and CDR2 SYGVQD (reference sequence). V lost 3 bases, J lost 3 bases, and 7 bases lay in between. The CDR3 is made up of 13 amino acids. This clonotype came up a few times. Its target is unknown. General study results and limits: Matched ankylosing spondylitis synovial fluid reportedly showed significant enrichment of disease-linked clones. Disease-linked clones were CD8+ and relatively rare in peripheral blood.

It was by quantitative 5'-RACE with molecular barcodes that TCR beta libraries were made. A single record per CDR3 protein comes from TCRdb applying MiXCR to the 5' RACE reads. This table holds approximately 110,000 distinct CDR3 sequences, around 24% found once. The clonotype comes from a male donor with ankylosing spondylitis. The specimen sequenced was synovial fluid, either unsorted or a sorted T cell fraction (not recorded which). V gene TRBV10-1 combines with J gene TRBJ2-3; D is ambiguous. DNA for the CDR3: TGCGCCAGCAGTGATGGCGCTACAGATACGCAGTATTTT. Translated: CASSDGATDTQYF.